This TCR beta chain was captured in a study of blood T cell repertoires in COVID-19. Germline V lookup: CDR1 SGHTA, CDR2 FQGTGA. Trimming cost V 6 bases and J 1 base; bases outside gene matches: 10. This CDR3 is 17 amino acids long. Using immunoSEQ multiplex PCR, the repertoire was profiled, and TCRdb retains in-frame clones only, with some absent. The sample lists some 270,000 clones, about nine tenths occurring once. Participant reports of clinical history set cohort assignment. V and J are TRBV7-3 and TRBJ2-2, with 8 bases matching TRBD1. The sequencing input was PBMCs or T cells enriched from blood (not recorded which). The receptor was isolated from a young woman with acute COVID-19. For the CDR3, the DNA is TGTGCCAGCAGGGACCAGGGGACAGGATTGAACACCGGGGAGCTGTTTTTT. It translates to CASRDQGTGLNTGELFF.